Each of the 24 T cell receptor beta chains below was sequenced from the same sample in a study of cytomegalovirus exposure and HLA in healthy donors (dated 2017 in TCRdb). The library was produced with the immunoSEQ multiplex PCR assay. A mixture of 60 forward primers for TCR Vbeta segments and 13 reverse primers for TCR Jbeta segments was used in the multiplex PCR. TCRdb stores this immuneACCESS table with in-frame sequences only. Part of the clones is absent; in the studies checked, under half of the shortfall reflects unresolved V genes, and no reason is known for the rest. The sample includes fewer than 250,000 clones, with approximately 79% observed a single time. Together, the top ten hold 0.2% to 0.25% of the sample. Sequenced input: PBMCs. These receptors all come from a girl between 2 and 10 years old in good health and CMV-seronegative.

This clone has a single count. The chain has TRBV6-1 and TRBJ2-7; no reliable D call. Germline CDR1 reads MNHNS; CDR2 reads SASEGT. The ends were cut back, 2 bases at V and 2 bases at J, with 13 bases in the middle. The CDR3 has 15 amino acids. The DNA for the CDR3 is TGTGCCAGCAGTGAACAAATGCGCGCCCCCTACGAGCAGTACTTC. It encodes CASSEQMRAPYEQYF.

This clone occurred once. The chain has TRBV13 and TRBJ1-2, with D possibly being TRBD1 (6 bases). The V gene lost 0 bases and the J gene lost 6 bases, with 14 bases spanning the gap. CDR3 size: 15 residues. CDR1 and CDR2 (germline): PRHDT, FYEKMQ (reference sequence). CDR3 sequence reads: CASSLGGRDTDGYTF. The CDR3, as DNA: TGTGCCAGCAGCTTAGGAGGCCGGGACACAGATGGCTACACCTTC.

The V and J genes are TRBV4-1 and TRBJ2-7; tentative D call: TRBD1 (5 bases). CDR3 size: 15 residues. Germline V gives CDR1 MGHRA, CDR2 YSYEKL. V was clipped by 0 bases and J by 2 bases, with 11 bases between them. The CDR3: CASSQERQGPYEQYF. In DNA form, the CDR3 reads TGCGCCAGCAGCCAAGAAAGGCAGGGCCCCTACGAGCAGTACTTC.

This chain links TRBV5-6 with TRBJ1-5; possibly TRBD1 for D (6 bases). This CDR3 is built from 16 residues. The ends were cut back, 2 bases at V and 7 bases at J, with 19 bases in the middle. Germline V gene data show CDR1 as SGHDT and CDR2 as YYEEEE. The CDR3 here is CASSLYENRVGQPQHF. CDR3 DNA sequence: TGTGCCAGCAGCTTATACGAAAACAGGGTGGGGCAGCCCCAGCATTTT.

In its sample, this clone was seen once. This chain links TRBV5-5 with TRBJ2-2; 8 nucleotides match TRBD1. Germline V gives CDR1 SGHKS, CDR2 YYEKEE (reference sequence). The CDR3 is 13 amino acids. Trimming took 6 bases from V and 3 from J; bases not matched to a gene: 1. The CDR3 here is CASTDRDTGELFF. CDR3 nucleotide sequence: TGTGCCAGCACGGACAGGGACACCGGGGAGCTGTTTTTT.

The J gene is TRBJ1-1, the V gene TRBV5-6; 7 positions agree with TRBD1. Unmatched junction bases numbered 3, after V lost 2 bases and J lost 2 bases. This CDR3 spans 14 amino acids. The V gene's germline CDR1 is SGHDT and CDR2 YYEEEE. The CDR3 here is CASSFGDSNTEAFF. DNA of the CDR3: TGTGCCAGCAGCTTTGGGGACAGCAACACTGAAGCTTTCTTT.

CDR3 DNA: TGTGCCAGTAGTATAGATACGGGACTAGCTCCCCACGAGCAGTACTTC. Translating it yields CASSIDTGLAPHEQYF. This chain connects TRBV19 to TRBJ2-7, with 9 positions matching TRBD2. Germline assignment: CDR1 LNHDA and CDR2 SQIVND (reference sequence). The CDR3 is 16 amino acids. With V trimmed by 0 bases and J by 5 bases, 8 bases remained unmatched.

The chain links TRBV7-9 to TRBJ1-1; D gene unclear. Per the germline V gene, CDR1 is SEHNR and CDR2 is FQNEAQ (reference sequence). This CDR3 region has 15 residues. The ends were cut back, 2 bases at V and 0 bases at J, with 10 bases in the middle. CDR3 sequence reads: CASSLNLRMNTEAFF. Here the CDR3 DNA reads TGTGCCAGCAGCTTAAACCTGCGCATGAACACTGAAGCTTTCTTT.

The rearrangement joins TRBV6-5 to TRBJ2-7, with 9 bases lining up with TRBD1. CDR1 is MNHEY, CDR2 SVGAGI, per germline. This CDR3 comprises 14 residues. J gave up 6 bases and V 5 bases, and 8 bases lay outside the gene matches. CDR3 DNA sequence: TGTGCCAGCAGTGACGGGACAGGGTGGGGCGAGCAGTACTTC. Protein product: CASSDGTGWGEQYF.

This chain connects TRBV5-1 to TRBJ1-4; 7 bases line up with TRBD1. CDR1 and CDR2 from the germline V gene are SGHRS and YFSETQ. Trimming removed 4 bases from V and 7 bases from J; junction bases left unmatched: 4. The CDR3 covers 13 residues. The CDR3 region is CASSRQGGEKLFF. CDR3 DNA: TGCGCCAGCAGCCGACAGGGTGGTGAAAAACTGTTTTTT.

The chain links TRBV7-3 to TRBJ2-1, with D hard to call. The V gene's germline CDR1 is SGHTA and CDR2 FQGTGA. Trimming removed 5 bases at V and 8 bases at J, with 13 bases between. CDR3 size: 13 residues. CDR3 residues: CASSLEVADEQFF. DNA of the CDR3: TGTGCCAGCAGCCTAGAAGTGGCCGATGAGCAGTTCTTC.

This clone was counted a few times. CDR3 protein: CASSHRGYGYTF. As DNA, the CDR3 is TGCGCCAGCAGCCACCGAGGCTATGGCTACACCTTC. The rearrangement joins TRBV4-1 to TRBJ1-2; D is ambiguous. The V and J ends lost 3 bases and 4 bases respectively, with 6 bases between them. The length of the CDR3 is 12 residues. From germline, CDR1 is MGHRA and CDR2 YSYEKL.

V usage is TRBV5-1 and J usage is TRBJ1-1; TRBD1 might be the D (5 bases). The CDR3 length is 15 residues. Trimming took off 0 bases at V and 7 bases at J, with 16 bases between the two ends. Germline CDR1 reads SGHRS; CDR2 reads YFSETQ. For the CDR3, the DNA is TGCGCCAGCAGCTTGGGCGGGGTGGGGCACCATGAAGCTTTCTTT. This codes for CASSLGGVGHHEAFF.

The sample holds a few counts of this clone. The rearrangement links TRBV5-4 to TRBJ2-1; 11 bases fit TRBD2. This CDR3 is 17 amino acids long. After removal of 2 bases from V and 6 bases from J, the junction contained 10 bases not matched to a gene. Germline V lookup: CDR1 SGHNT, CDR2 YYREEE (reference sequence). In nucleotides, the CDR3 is TGTGCCAGCAGCTTTAGCGGGGGGGGCCCCGCCGGCAATGAGCAGTTCTTC. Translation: CASSFSGGGPAGNEQFF. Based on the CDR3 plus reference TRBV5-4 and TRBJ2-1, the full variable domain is ETGVTQSPTHLIKTRGQQVTLRCSSQSGHNTVSWYQQALGQGPQFIFQYYREEENGRGNFPPRFSGLQFPNYSSELNVNALELDDSALYLCASSFSGGGPAGNEQFFGPGTRLTVL.

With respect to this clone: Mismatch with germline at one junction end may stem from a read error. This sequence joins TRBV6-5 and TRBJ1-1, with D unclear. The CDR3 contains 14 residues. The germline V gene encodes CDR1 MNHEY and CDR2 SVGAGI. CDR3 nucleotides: TGTGCCAGCAGTTATCGCTTCGGGAACATTGAAGCTTTCTTT. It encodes CASSYRFGNIEAFF.

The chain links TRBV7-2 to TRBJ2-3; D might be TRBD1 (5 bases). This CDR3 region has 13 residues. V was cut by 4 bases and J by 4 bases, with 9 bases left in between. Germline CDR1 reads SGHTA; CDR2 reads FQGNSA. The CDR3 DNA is TGTGCCAGCAGCTACCTCAGGGCAGATACGCAGTATTTT. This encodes CASSYLRADTQYF.

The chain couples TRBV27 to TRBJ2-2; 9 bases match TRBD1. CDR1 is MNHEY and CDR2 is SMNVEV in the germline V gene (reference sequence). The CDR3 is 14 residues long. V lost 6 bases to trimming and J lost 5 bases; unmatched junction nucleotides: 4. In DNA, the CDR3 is TGTGCCAGCAGCTTGGGGACAGGGACCGGGGAGCTGTTTTTT. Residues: CASSLGTGTGELFF.

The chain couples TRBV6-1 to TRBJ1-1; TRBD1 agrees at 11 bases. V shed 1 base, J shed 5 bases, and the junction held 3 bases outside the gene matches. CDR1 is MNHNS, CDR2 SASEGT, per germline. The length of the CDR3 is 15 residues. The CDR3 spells CASSEVDRGLTEAFF. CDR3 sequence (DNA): TGTGCCAGCAGTGAAGTGGACAGGGGGCTAACTGAAGCTTTCTTT.

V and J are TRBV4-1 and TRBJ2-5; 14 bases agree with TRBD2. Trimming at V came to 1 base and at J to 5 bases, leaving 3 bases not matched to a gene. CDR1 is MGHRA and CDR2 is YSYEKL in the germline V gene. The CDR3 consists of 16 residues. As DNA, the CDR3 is TGCGCCAGCAGCCAAGGACTAGCGGGGGGGCGGGAGACCCAGTACTTC. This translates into CASSQGLAGGRETQYF.

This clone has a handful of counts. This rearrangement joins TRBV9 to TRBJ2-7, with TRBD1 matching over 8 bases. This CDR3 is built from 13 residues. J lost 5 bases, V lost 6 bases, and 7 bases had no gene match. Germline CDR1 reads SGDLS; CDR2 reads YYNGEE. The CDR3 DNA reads TGTGCCAGCACCCCCCCAGGGGGCCACGAGCAGTACTTC. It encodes CASTPPGGHEQYF.

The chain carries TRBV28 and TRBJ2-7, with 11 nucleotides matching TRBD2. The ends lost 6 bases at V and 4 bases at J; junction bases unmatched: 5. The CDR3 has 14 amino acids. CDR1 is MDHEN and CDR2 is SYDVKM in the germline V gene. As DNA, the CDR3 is TGTGCCAGCAGAATATTAGCGGGAGGGTACGAGCAGTACTTC. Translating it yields CASRILAGGYEQYF.

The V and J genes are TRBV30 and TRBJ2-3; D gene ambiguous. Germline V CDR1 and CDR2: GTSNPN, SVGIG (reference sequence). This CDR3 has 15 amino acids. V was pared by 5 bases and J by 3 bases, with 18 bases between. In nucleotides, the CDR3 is TGTGCCTGGGAGTTACCTCACCGTCGGACAGATACGCAGTATTTT. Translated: CAWELPHRRTDTQYF.

The CDR3 protein is CASSASTGSNYGYTF. In DNA form, the CDR3 reads TGTGCCAGCAGCGCTTCGACAGGGAGTAACTATGGCTACACCTTC. This chain joins TRBV9 and TRBJ1-2, with 7 bases lining up with TRBD1. V lost 3 bases and J lost 1; bases outside the gene matches: 6. The CDR3 has 15 residues. Germline CDR1 SGDLS, CDR2 YYNGEE.

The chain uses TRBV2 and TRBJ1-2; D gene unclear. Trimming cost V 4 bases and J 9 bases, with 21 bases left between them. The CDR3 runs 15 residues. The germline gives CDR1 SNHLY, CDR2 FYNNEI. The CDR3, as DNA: TGTGCCAGCAGTGCTCGGGAGGGTGTCCCCACCAGCTACACCTTC. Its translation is CASSAREGVPTSYTF.